The entry that follows covers one TCR beta chain sequence. Its target is not known. The data belong to a study of T cells after yellow fever vaccination. On the study more broadly: Where fractions had low cell numbers, libraries were prepared from them with the SMART-Seq v4 Ultra Low Input RNA kit.

V shed 5 bases, J shed 8 bases, and the junction held 10 bases outside the gene matches. CDR3 length: 15 amino acids. Study-wide results and limits: Post-booster samples contained most primary-vaccination clones (around 95% CD4, about 90% CD8). Contaminating bulk clonotypes could be abundant in FACS-sorted repertoires.

Production of TCR cDNA was by 5'RACE template switching, which also added a universal primer site and UMIs. TCRdb redid the calling of the 5' RACE reads with MiXCR, one entry per CDR3 protein. The table lists hundreds of thousands of distinct CDR3 sequences, roughly 13% of them singletons. The V gene is TRBV12-3 or TRBV12-4, the J gene TRBJ2-1; TRBD2 matches at 9 bases. Material: PBMCs, obtained on the day of the yellow fever booster vaccination. The receptor was derived from a man aged 25 to 40 who received the YFV17D yellow fever vaccine. Here the CDR3 DNA reads TGTGCCAGCAGTCCCCCAGCGGGAGGTTCGGATGAGCAGTTCTTC. Translating gives CASSPPAGGSDEQFF.